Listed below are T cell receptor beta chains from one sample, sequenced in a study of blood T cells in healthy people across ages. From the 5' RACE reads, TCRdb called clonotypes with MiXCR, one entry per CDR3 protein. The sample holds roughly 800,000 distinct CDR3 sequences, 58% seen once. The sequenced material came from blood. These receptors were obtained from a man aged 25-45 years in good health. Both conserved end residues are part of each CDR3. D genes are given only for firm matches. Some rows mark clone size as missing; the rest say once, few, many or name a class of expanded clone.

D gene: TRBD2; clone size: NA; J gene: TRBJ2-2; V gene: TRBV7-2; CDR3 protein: CASRTLAAGELFF; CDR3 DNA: TGTGCCAGCAGGACTCTAGCGGCCGGGGAGCTGTTTTTT
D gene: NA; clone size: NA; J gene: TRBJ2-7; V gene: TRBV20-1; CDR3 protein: CSAKTPNFSYEQYF; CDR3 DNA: TGCAGTGCTAAGACTCCAAATTTCTCCTACGAGCAGTACTTC
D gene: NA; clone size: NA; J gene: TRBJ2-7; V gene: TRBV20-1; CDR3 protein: CSALGGRLGEQYF; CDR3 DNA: TGCAGTGCCCTGGGCGGCAGGCTAGGCGAGCAGTACTTC
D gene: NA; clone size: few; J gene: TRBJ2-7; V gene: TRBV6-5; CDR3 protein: CASSYSSQDGYEQYF; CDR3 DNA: TGTGCCAGCAGTTACTCCAGTCAGGACGGGTACGAGCAGTACTTC
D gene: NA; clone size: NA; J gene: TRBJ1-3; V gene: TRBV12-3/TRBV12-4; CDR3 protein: CASSQGHSGNTIYF; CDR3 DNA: TGTGCCAGCAGTCAGGGCCACTCTGGAAACACCATATATTTT
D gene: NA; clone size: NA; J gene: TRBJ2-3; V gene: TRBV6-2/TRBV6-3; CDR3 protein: CASSQQDRYRPSADTQYF; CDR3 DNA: TGTGCCAGCAGCCAACAGGACCGATATAGACCTAGCGCAGATACGCAGTATTTT
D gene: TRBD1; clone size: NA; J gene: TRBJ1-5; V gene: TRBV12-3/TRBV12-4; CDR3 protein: CASSPDRGDQPQHF; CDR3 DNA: TGTGCCAGCAGTCCGGACAGGGGGGATCAGCCCCAGCATTTT
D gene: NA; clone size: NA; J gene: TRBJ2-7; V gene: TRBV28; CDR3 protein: CASSFLIGTYEQYF; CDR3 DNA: TGTGCCAGCAGTTTCCTTATCGGTACCTACGAGCAGTACTTC
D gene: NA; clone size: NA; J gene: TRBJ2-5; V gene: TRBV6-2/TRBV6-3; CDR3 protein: CASSLRLAGRQETQYF; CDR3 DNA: TGTGCCAGCAGTTTGAGGCTTGCGGGACGCCAAGAGACCCAGTACTTC
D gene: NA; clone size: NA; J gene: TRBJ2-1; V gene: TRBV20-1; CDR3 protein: CSAPRGGDERFF; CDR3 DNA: TGCAGTGCCCCCAGGGGAGGTGATGAGCGGTTCTTC
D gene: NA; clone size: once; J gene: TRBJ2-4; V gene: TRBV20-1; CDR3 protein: CSAMLNREGKNIQYF; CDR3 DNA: TGCAGTGCTATGTTAAACAGGGAGGGCAAAAACATTCAGTACTTC
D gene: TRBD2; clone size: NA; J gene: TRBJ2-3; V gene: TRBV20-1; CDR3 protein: CSAPSPSGITDTQYF; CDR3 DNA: TGCAGTGCTCCGAGCCCTAGCGGAATAACAGATACGCAGTATTTT
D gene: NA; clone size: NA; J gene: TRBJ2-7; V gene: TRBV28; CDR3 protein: CASPPPSSAGSSYEQYF; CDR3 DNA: TGTGCCAGCCCCCCCCCCTCTAGCGCCGGGAGCTCCTACGAGCAGTACTTC
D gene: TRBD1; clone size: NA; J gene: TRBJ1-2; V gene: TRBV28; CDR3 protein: CASSVRDRYGYTF; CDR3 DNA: TGTGCCAGCAGTGTCAGGGACAGATATGGCTACACCTTC
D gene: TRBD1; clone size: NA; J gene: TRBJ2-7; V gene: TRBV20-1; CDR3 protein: CSCWTGGKNEQYF; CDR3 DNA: TGCAGCTGCTGGACAGGGGGCAAGAACGAGCAGTACTTC
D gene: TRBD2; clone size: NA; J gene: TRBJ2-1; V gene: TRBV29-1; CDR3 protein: CSETGGQGYEQFF; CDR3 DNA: TGCAGCGAAACGGGGGGGCAGGGGTATGAGCAGTTCTTC
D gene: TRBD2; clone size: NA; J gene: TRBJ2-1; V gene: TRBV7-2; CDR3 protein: CASSLRGSGGANEQFF; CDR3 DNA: TGTGCCAGCAGCTTACGGGGTAGCGGGGGGGCCAATGAGCAGTTCTTC
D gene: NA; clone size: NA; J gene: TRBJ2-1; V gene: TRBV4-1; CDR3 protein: CASSEEQGGNNEQFF; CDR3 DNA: TGCGCCAGCAGCGAAGAGCAGGGGGGGAACAATGAGCAGTTCTTC
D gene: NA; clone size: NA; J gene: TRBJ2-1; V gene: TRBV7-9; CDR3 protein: CASSSSGIVSYNEQFF; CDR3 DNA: TGTGCCAGCAGCTCCTCCGGGATTGTCTCCTACAATGAGCAGTTCTTC
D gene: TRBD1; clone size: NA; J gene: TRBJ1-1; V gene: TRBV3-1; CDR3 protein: CASIGQAEAFF; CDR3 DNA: TGTGCCAGCATCGGACAGGCTGAAGCTTTCTTT
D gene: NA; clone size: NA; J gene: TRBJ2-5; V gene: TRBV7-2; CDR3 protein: CASSLGPRAYETQYF; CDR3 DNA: TGTGCCAGCAGCTTGGGTCCGCGGGCCTACGAGACCCAGTACTTC
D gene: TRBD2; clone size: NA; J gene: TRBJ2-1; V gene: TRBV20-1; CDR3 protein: CSASDWTSGATYNEQFF; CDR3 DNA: TGCAGTGCTAGCGACTGGACTAGCGGAGCGACATACAATGAGCAGTTCTTC
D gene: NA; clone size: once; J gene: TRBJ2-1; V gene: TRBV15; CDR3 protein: CATSRDLVASLNEQFF; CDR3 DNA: TGTGCCACCAGCAGAGATTTGGTAGCCTCCCTCAATGAGCAGTTCTTC
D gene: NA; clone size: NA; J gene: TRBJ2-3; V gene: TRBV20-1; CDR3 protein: CSARGWGIADTQYF; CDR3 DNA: TGCAGTGCTAGAGGTTGGGGGATAGCAGATACGCAGTATTTT
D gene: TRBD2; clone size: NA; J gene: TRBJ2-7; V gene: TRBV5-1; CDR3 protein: CASSLASGGRNEQYF; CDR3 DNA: TGCGCCAGCAGCTTGGCTAGCGGGGGGCGGAATGAGCAGTACTTC
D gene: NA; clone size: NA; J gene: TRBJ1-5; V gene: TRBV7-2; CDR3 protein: CASSSQGGQPQHF; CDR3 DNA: TGTGCCAGCAGCTCCCAGGGAGGGCAGCCCCAGCATTTT
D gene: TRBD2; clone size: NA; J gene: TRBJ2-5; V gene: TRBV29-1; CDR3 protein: CSVTTSGARETQYF; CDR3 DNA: TGCAGCGTGACGACTAGCGGGGCAAGAGAGACCCAGTACTTC
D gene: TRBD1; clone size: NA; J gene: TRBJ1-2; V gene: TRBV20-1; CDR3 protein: CSARASGGMGYTF; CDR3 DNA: TGCAGTGCTAGAGCGTCAGGGGGTATGGGCTACACCTTC
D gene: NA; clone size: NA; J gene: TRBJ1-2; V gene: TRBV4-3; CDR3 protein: CASSQDKDSYGYTF; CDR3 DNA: TGCGCCAGCAGCCAAGACAAAGACAGCTATGGCTACACCTTC
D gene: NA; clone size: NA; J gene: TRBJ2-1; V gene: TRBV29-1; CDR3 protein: CSVYILGYNEQFF; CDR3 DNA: TGCAGCGTTTACATATTAGGTTACAATGAGCAGTTCTTC
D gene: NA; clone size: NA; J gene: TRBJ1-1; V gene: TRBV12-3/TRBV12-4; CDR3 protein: CASRRTAKDIRTTFF; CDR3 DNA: TGTGCCAGCAGAAGAACCGCCAAGGACATTCGCACGACTTTCTTT
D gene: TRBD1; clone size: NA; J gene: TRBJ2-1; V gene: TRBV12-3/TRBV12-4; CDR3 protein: CASSPHRGRGNEQFF; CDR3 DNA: TGTGCCAGCAGTCCACACAGGGGGCGCGGGAATGAGCAGTTCTTC
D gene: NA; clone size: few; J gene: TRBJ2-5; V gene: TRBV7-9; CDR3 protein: CASSPQGYQETQYF; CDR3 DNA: TGTGCCAGCAGCCCTCAGGGGTACCAAGAGACCCAGTACTTC
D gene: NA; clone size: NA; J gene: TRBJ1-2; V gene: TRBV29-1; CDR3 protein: CSVVGGSGYTF; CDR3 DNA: TGCAGCGTTGTGGGGGGCTCTGGCTACACCTTC
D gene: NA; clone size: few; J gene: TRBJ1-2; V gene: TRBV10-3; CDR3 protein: CAISTPGTNYGYTF; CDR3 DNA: TGTGCCATCAGTACCCCAGGAACCAACTATGGCTACACCTTC
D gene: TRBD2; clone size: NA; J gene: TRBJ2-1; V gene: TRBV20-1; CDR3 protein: CSAQDWRGDEQFF; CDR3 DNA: TGCAGTGCTCAGGACTGGCGGGGGGATGAGCAGTTCTTC
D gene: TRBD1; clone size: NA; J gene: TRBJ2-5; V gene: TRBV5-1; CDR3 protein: CASSLGTGQGSTQYF; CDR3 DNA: TGCGCCAGCAGCTTGGGGACCGGACAGGGGTCGACCCAGTACTTC
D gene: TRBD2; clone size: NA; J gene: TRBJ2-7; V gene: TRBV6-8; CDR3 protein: CASSPSSGGPRTYEQYF; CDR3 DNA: TGTGCCAGCAGCCCATCTAGCGGGGGACCTCGTACCTACGAGCAGTACTTC
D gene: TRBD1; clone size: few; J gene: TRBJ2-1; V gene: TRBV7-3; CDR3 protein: CASSRTGASSYNEQFF; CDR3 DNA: TGTGCCAGCAGTCGAACAGGGGCGAGTTCCTACAATGAGCAGTTCTTC
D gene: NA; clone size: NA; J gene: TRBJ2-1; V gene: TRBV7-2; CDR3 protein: CASTLEPLLSSYNEQFF; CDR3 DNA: TGTGCCAGCACCCTCGAACCGCTCCTCTCCTCCTACAATGAGCAGTTCTTC